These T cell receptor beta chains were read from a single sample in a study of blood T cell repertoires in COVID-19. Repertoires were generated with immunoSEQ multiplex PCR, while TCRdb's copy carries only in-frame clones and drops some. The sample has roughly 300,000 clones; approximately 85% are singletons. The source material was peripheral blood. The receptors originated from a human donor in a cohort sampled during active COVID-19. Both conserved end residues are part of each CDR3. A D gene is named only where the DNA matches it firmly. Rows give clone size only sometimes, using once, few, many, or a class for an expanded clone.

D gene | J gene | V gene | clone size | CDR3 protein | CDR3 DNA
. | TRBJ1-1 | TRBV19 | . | CASKVDSTNTEAFF | TGTGCCAGTAAAGTAGACAGTACGAACACTGAAGCTTTCTTT
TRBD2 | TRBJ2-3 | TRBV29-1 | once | CSVVRGGQGDTQYF | TGCAGCGTTGTACGGGGGGGGCAAGGAGATACGCAGTATTTT
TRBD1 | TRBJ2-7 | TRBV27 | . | CASSFRTGGDEQYF | TGTGCCAGCAGTTTTCGGACAGGGGGCGACGAGCAGTACTTC
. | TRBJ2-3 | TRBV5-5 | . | CASSSTSSTDTQYF | TGTGCCAGCAGCTCAACGAGTAGCACAGATACGCAGTATTTT
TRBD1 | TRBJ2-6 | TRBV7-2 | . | CASSGRDRASRANVLTF | TGTGCCAGCAGCGGCCGGGACAGGGCCTCTCGGGCCAACGTCCTGACTTTC
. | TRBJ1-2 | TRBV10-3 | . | CAISDVAEYGYTF | TGTGCCATCAGTGATGTAGCCGAATATGGCTACACCTTC
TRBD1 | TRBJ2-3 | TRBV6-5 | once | CASSYGQGTDTQYF | TGTGCCAGCAGTTACGGACAGGGTACAGATACGCAGTATTTT
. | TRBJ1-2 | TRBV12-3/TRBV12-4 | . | CASSAGVDYGYTF | TGTGCCAGCAGTGCAGGGGTCGACTATGGCTACACCTTC
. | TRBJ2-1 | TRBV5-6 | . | CASSFGGASSYNEQFF | TGTGCCAGCAGCTTTGGCGGGGCTAGCTCCTACAATGAGCAGTTCTTC
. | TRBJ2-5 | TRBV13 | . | CASSSLPQGIQETQYF | TGTGCCAGCAGCTCCTTACCCCAGGGGATACAAGAGACCCAGTACTTC
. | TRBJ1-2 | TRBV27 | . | CASSLSARVGGYTF | TGTGCCAGCAGTTTATCCGCCAGGGTGGGGGGCTACACCTTC
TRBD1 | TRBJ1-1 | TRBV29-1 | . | CSVARDSGNTEAFF | TGCAGCGTTGCCCGGGACAGTGGGAACACTGAAGCTTTCTTT
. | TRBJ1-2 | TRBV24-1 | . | CATSDFNKQRTF | TGTGCCACCAGTGATTTTAACAAGCAGCGCACCTTC
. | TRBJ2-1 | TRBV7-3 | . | CASSATENEQFF | TGTGCCAGCAGCGCAACCGAGAATGAGCAGTTCTTC
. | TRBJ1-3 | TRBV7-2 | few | CASSAGRTGNTIYF | TGTGCCAGCAGCGCAGGGAGGACTGGAAACACCATATATTTT
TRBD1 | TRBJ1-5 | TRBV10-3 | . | CAISDQTGDNQPQHF | TGTGCCATCAGTGATCAGACAGGGGACAATCAGCCCCAGCATTTT
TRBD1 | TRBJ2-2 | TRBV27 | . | CASSLGVGGGTGELFF | TGTGCCAGCAGTTTAGGGGTAGGGGGCGGCACCGGGGAGCTGTTTTTT
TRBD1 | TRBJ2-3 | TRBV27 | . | CASSSFWDRVTDTQYF | TGTGCCAGCAGTTCATTCTGGGACAGGGTCACAGATACGCAGTATTTT
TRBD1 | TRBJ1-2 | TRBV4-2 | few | CASSQGQNYGYTF | TGTGCCAGCAGCCAGGGACAGAACTATGGCTACACCTTC
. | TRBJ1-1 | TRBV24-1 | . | CATSDSRDIEAFF | TGTGCCACCAGTGATAGCCGGGACATAGAAGCTTTCTTT
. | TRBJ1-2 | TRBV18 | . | CASSPPGQPINYGYTF | TGTGCCAGCTCACCACCAGGACAGCCGATAAACTATGGCTACACCTTC
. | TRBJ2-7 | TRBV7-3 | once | CASSLTYNSYEQYF | TGTGCCAGCAGCTTAACGTACAACTCCTACGAGCAGTACTTC
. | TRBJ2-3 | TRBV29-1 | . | CSAPKQITDTQYF | TGCAGCGCACCGAAACAGATCACAGATACGCAGTATTTT
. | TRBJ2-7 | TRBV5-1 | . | CASSSGGQITYEQYF | TGCGCCAGCAGCTCTGGTGGGCAGATCACCTACGAGCAGTACTTC
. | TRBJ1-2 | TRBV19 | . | CASSIRWGSLASNYGYTF | TGTGCCAGTAGTATAAGATGGGGCAGTTTGGCATCTAACTATGGCTACACCTTC
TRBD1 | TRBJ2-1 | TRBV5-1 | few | CASSSTDRADEQFF | TGCGCCAGCAGCTCTACGGACAGGGCCGATGAGCAGTTCTTC
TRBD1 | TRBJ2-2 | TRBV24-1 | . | CATRQGGTGELFF | TGTGCCACGAGACAGGGGGGCACCGGGGAGCTGTTTTTT
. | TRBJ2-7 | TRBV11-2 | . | CASSLGRGFYEQYF | TGTGCCAGCAGCTTAGGCAGGGGCTTCTACGAGCAGTACTTC
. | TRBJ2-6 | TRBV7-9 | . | CASSFLLASGANVLTF | TGTGCCAGCAGCTTCCTACTAGCTTCTGGGGCCAACGTCCTGACTTTC
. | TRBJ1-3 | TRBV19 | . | CASSIDRASGNTIYF | TGTGCCAGTAGTATAGATCGAGCTTCTGGAAACACCATATATTTT
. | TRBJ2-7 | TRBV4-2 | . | CASSPGLERPYEQYF | TGTGCCAGCAGCCCGGGACTTGAACGACCCTACGAGCAGTACTTC
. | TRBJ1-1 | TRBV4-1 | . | CASSRRDKEAFF | TGCGCCAGCAGCCGCCGGGACAAGGAAGCTTTCTTT
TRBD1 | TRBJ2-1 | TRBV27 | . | CASSLRQGALNEQFF | TGTGCCAGCAGTTTAAGACAGGGGGCCCTCAATGAGCAGTTCTTC
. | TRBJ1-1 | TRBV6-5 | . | CVTGMNTEAFF | TGTGTTACGGGGATGAACACTGAAGCTTTCTTT
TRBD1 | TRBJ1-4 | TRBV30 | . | CAWTGGNEKLFF | TGTGCCTGGACAGGGGGAAATGAAAAACTGTTTTTT
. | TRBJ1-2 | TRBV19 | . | CASSGQGNYGYTF | TGTGCCAGTAGTGGGCAGGGTAACTATGGCTACACCTTC
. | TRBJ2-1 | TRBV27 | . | CASSKKKGLYNEQFF | TGTGCCAGCAGTAAAAAAAAGGGACTTTACAATGAGCAGTTCTTC
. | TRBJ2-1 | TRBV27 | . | CASSLAGLNEQFF | TGTGCCAGCAGTTTAGCAGGGCTCAATGAGCAGTTCTTC
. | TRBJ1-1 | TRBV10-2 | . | CASRAGIGTEAFF | TGCGCCAGCAGGGCAGGGATTGGCACTGAAGCTTTCTTT
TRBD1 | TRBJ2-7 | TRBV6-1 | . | CASSGLTGTGKPEQYF | TGTGCCAGCAGTGGACTTACCGGGACAGGGAAACCCGAGCAGTACTTC
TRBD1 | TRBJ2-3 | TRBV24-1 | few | CATSRQGVDTQYF | TGTGCCACCAGCCGACAGGGAGTGGATACGCAGTATTTT
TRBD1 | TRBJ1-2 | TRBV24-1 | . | CATSDRGYGYTF | TGTGCCACCTCGGACAGGGGCTATGGCTACACCTTC
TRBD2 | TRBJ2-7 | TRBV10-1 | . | CASRPMAGEGEQYF | TGCGCCAGCAGACCAATGGCGGGGGAAGGGGAGCAGTACTTC
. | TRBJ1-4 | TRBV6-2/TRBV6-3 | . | CASSYAYGSVRGEKLFF | TGTGCCAGCAGTTACGCCTATGGGTCCGTGAGAGGCGAAAAACTGTTTTTT
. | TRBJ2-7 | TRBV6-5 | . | CASTLGPDLSYEQYF | TGTGCCAGCACCTTGGGGCCTGACCTCTCCTACGAGCAGTACTTC
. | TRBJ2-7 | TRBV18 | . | CASSLGQSYEQYF | TGTGCCAGCTCACTTGGACAGTCCTACGAGCAGTACTTC
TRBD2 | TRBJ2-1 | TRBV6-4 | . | CASGRGGSYNEQFF | TGTGCCAGCGGGCGGGGGGGATCTTACAATGAGCAGTTCTTC
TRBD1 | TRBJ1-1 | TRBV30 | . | CAWSPTGAPNTEAFF | TGTGCCTGGAGCCCCACAGGGGCCCCGAACACTGAAGCTTTCTTT
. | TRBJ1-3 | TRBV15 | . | CATSRGVVPDTIYF | TGTGCCACCAGCAGAGGCGTAGTGCCGGACACCATATATTTT
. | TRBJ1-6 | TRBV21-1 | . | CANYRTPPPLHF | TGTGCCAATTACAGGACCCCTCCCCCCCTCCACTTT
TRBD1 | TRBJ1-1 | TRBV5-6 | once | CASSPGGSTEAFF | TGTGCCAGCAGCCCAGGGGGTTCCACTGAAGCTTTCTTT
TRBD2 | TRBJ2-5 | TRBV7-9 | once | CASSLGTAGEETQYF | TGTGCCAGCAGCTTAGGGACGGCGGGGGAGGAGACCCAGTACTTC
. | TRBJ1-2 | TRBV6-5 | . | CASSYQGYGYTF | TGTGCCAGCAGTTATCAGGGCTATGGCTACACCTTC
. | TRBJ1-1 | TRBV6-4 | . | CASRDGQSNTEAFF | TGTGCCAGCCGAGACGGACAGTCGAACACTGAAGCTTTCTTT
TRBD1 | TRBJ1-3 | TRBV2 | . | CASIGTVGNTIYF | TGTGCCAGCATAGGGACAGTGGGAAACACCATATATTTT
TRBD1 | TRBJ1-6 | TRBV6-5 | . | CASRDRETPLHF | TGTGCCAGCAGGGACAGGGAGACACCCCTCCACTTT
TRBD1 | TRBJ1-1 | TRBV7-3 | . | CASSLRGRGNTEAFF | TGTGCCAGCAGCCTAAGGGGGCGCGGGAACACTGAAGCTTTCTTT
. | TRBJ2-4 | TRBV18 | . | CASSLDSLNIQYF | TGTGCCAGCTCTCTCGACAGTCTAAACATTCAGTACTTC
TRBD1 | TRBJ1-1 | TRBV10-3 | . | CAISESTGTVNTEAFF | TGTGCCATCAGTGAGAGCACCGGGACAGTGAACACTGAAGCTTTCTTT